The 18 T cell receptor beta chains reported below all come from one sample, sequenced in a study of blood T cell repertoires in COVID-19. The table came from immunoSEQ multiplex PCR; TCRdb's copy has only in-frame clones and leaves some out. The table shows some 150,000 clones, with just under 85% occurring only once. Sequenced sample: peripheral blood. The receptors originated from a woman over 75 with acute or convalescent COVID-19.

J is TRBJ2-3 and V is TRBV5-5; D is ambiguous. Germline CDR1 and CDR2: SGHKS and YYEKEE (reference sequence). The CDR3 is 11 residues long. V lost 5 bases to trimming and J lost 6 bases, with 7 bases between them. The CDR3 DNA follows: TGTGCCAGCAGTCCGAGGGATACGCAGTATTTT. As protein: CASSPRDTQYF. Full variable domain (outside the CDR3, taken from reference TRBV5-5 and TRBJ2-3): DAGVTQSPTHLIKTRGQQVTLRCSPISGHKSVSWYQQVLGQGPQFIFQYYEKEERGRGNFPDRFSARQFPNYSSELNVNALLLGDSALYLCASSPRDTQYFGPGTRLTVL.

The rearrangement joins TRBV3-1 (or the pseudogene TRBV3-2) to TRBJ1-2, with TRBD1 as a possible D gene (5 bases). CDR3 size: 15 residues. Per the germline V gene, CDR1 is LGHDT and CDR2 is YNNKEL (reference sequence). Trimming took off 1 base at V and 1 base at J, with 10 bases between the two ends. In nucleotides, the CDR3 is TGTGCCAGCAGCCAAGCGGGCAGGGTTAACTATGGCTACACCTTC. It is translated as CASSQAGRVNYGYTF.

The genes are TRBV5-1 and TRBJ2-2; 10 bases align to TRBD1. The junction had 5 bases not matched to a gene; V was cut back by 4 bases and J by 2 bases. The CDR3 consists of 16 residues. CDR1 is SGHRS, CDR2 YFSETQ, per germline. The CDR3 nucleotides read TGCGCCAGCAGCCCCTGGACAGGGGGTAACACCGGGGAGCTGTTTTTT. Translation: CASSPWTGGNTGELFF. Looking up the rest from reference TRBV5-1 and TRBJ2-2 gives the full variable domain: KAGVTQTPRYLIKTRGQQVTLSCSPISGHRSVSWYQQTPGQGLQFLFEYFSETQRNKGNFPGRFSGRQFSNSRSEMNVSTLELGDSALYLCASSPWTGGNTGELFFGEGSRLTVL.

This chain uses TRBV3-1 (or the pseudogene TRBV3-2) with TRBJ2-7; maybe TRBD2 (6 bases). The V gene's germline CDR1 is LGHDT and CDR2 YNNKEL (reference sequence). The CDR3 has 15 amino acids. Trimming took off 0 bases at V and 2 bases at J, with 11 bases between the two ends. The CDR3 sequence is CASSQDLGGPYEQYF. In DNA form, the CDR3 reads TGTGCCAGCAGCCAAGATCTCGGGGGACCCTACGAGCAGTACTTC.

The rearrangement joins TRBV19 to TRBJ1-6; 9 bases align to TRBD1. This CDR3 has 14 residues. The germline V gene encodes CDR1 LNHDA and CDR2 SQIVND (reference sequence). V shed 7 bases, J shed 10 bases, and the junction held 8 bases outside the gene matches. DNA for the CDR3: TGTGCCAGTACCACGGGACAGGGCTACTCACCCCTCCACTTT. It yields the protein CASTTGQGYSPLHF.

V and J are TRBV4-1 and TRBJ1-2; no reliable D call. The CDR3 totals 14 residues. V gave up 0 bases and J gave up 2 bases, with 7 bases separating them. The V gene's germline CDR1 is MGHRA and CDR2 YSYEKL. This chain's CDR3 is CASSQDERNYGYTF. DNA of the CDR3: TGCGCCAGCAGCCAAGATGAGCGGAACTATGGCTACACCTTC.

The chain carries TRBV15 and TRBJ2-1; 10 nucleotides match TRBD2. J gave up 8 bases and V 0 bases, and 10 bases lay outside the gene matches. Germline V lookup: CDR1 LNHNV, CDR2 YYDKDF (reference sequence). This CDR3 has 17 amino acids. The CDR3 bases are TGTGCCACCAGCAGAGATAAAGGGACTAGCGATGTCTATGAGCAGTTCTTC. Encoded protein: CATSRDKGTSDVYEQFF.

This rearrangement joins TRBV6-2 or TRBV6-3 to TRBJ2-7, with D maybe TRBD1 (5 bases). V shed 4 bases and J shed 0 bases, with 10 bases lying between them. The CDR3 sequence is 14 residues long. In germline, CDR1 is MNHEY, CDR2 SVGEGT. CDR3: CASSWQGSSYEQYF. In nucleotides, the CDR3 is TGTGCCAGCAGTTGGCAGGGCAGCTCCTACGAGCAGTACTTC.

The genes are TRBV6-5 and TRBJ1-1; 11 bases line up with TRBD1. V dropped 8 bases and J dropped 4; count of bases not matched to a gene: 6. The CDR3 length is 14 residues. Germline lookup yields CDR1 MNHEY and CDR2 SVGAGI. The CDR3 region has the DNA TGTGCCAGCTCGCGGACAGGGGGCATCACTGAAGCTTTCTTT. Amino acid sequence: CASSRTGGITEAFF.

V gene TRBV10-1 combines with J gene TRBJ1-1, with 7 bases that match TRBD1. The CDR3 is made up of 12 amino acids. Germline V lookup: CDR1 WNHNN, CDR2 SYGVQD (reference sequence). J was trimmed by 11 bases and V by 2 bases; bases with no gene match: 5. The DNA for the CDR3 is TGCGCCAGCAGTGAGGGGGACAGTGGCGCTTTCTTT. This translates into CASSEGDSGAFF.

The rearrangement uses TRBV7-2 and TRBJ1-6; D unclear. Germline CDR1 is SGHTA and CDR2 is FQGNSA. The CDR3 has 17 amino acids. The V and J ends lost 3 bases and 0 bases respectively, with 12 bases between them. For the CDR3, the DNA is TGTGCCAGCAGCTTGGCAATCGGGAGCTCCTATAATTCACCCCTCCACTTT. Translating it yields CASSLAIGSSYNSPLHF.

V is TRBV27 and J is TRBJ1-4; no clear D. V shed 6 bases and J shed 4 bases, with 6 bases lying between them. Germline values: CDR1 MNHEY, CDR2 SMNVEV (reference sequence). This CDR3 has 12 amino acids. CDR3: CASRQFNEKLFF. In DNA, the CDR3 is TGTGCCAGCAGACAGTTTAATGAAAAACTGTTTTTT. The full variable domain, with the rest looked up from reference TRBV27 and TRBJ1-4, is EAQVTQNPRYLITVTGKKLTVTCSQNMNHEYMSWYRQDPGLGLRQIYYSMNVEVTDKGDVPEGYKVSRKEKRNFPLILESPSPNQTSLYFCASRQFNEKLFFGSGTQLSVL.

V is TRBV15 and J is TRBJ1-2, with D unresolved. This CDR3 has 17 amino acids. With 1 base removed from V and 0 bases from J, the gap between germline ends came to 15 bases. Germline V gene data show CDR1 as LNHNV and CDR2 as YYDKDF (reference sequence). CDR3 loop: CATSRALLDSANYGYTF. The CDR3 region has the DNA TGTGCCACCAGCAGAGCCCTCTTAGATTCCGCTAACTATGGCTACACCTTC.

The J gene is TRBJ1-1, the V gene TRBV7-9, with D unresolved. In germline, CDR1 is SEHNR, CDR2 FQNEAQ (reference sequence). The V gene lost 4 bases and the J gene lost 3 bases, with 18 bases spanning the gap. There are 16 residues in the CDR3. The CDR3 region has the DNA TGTGCCAGCAGCTGGTACCCGCTCGCGGCCGACACTGAAGCTTTCTTT. Protein product: CASSWYPLAADTEAFF.

The gene calls are TRBV10-2 and TRBJ1-1; D remains unclear. V lost 6 bases, J lost 6 bases, and 8 bases lay in between. In germline, CDR1 is WSHSY, CDR2 SAAADI. This CDR3 is built from 11 residues. This CDR3 is CASRRVSEAFF. The CDR3 coding sequence is TGCGCCAGCAGACGGGTGTCTGAAGCTTTCTTT.

The chain uses TRBV11-2 and TRBJ1-4, with D tentatively TRBD1 (5 bases). V was pared by 0 bases and J by 12 bases, with 14 bases between. The CDR3 loop spans 14 amino acids. Germline V gene lookup returns CDR1 SGHAT and CDR2 FQNNGV. DNA for the CDR3: TGTGCCAGCAGCTTAGATCCGGACGGGGGGGAACTGTTTTTT. Translating gives CASSLDPDGGELFF.

The V call is TRBV13, the J call TRBJ2-3; 9 bases line up with TRBD1. J gave up 8 bases and V 4 bases, and 10 bases lay outside the gene matches. This CDR3 is 15 amino acids long. Germline CDR1 reads PRHDT; CDR2 reads FYEKMQ (reference sequence). For the CDR3, the DNA is TGTGCCAGCAGCTCCCGACAGGGGGGTTTTGCTACGCAGTATTTT. This translates into CASSSRQGGFATQYF.

J is TRBJ1-6 and V is TRBV9; 8 nucleotides align to TRBD1. The CDR3 runs to 17 residues. CDR1 is SGDLS and CDR2 is YYNGEE in the germline V gene. V was pared by 4 bases and J by 3 bases, with 9 bases of the junction left unmatched. The CDR3 here is CASSSRTGSGYNSPLHF. CDR3 sequence (DNA): TGTGCCAGCAGCTCCCGGACAGGGTCCGGCTATAATTCACCCCTCCACTTT.